A single sample is the source of the 27 T cell receptor beta chains below, sequenced in a study of shared clonotypes between healthy human individuals. TCRdb's copy holds only in-frame clones and misses some; the assay was immunoSEQ multiplex PCR. Found here are just over 2,000,000 clones, about 95% of them singletons; the top ten hold more than 0.95%. Naive CD8 cells, CD45RO-negative and positively selected for CCR7, excluded terminally differentiated effector memory CD45RA+ cells. Sequencing was done on a sample of naive CD8+ T cells sorted from blood. The receptors come from a man aged 18 to 29 in good health.

Worth noting for this clone: At the DNA level, this CDR3 is encoded by other sequences in the same sample as well. Here the CDR3 reads CASSLGTGAYEQYF. The CDR3 region has the DNA TGTGCCAGTAGCCTCGGGACAGGAGCCTACGAGCAGTACTTC. This chain uses TRBV19 with TRBJ2-7; 8 positions agree with TRBD1. V lost 6 bases and J lost 2; bases outside the gene matches: 6. The CDR3 is 14 residues long. Germline V gives CDR1 LNHDA, CDR2 SQIVND (reference sequence). Based on the CDR3 plus reference TRBV19 and TRBJ2-7, the full variable domain is DGGITQSPKYLFRKEGQNVTLSCEQNLNHDAMYWYRQDPGQGLRLIYYSQIVNDFQKGDIAEGYSVSREKKESFPLTVTSAQKNPTAFYLCASSLGTGAYEQYFGPGTRLTVT.

CDR3 nucleotides: TGCGCCAGCAGCCAAGAGACGGATGAAAAACTGTTTTTT. It specifies CASSQETDEKLFF. The V call is TRBV4-3, the J call TRBJ1-4; D unclear. Germline CDR1 is LGHNA and CDR2 is YSLEER. V was shortened by 0 bases and J by 6 bases, with 5 bases between the two germline ends. CDR3 length: 13 amino acids.

This chain uses TRBV6-1 with TRBJ2-3, with D perhaps matching TRBD1 (6 bases). The V gene's germline CDR1 is MNHNS and CDR2 SASEGT. The CDR3 totals 16 residues. Deletions cut 3 bases from V and 0 bases from J, with 13 bases between. This CDR3 reads CASSDRMGASTDTQYF. The CDR3, as DNA: TGTGCCAGCAGTGATCGTATGGGGGCTAGCACAGATACGCAGTATTTT.

This chain uses TRBV11-3 with TRBJ1-4; 7 bases line up with TRBD1. Germline values: CDR1 SGHNT, CDR2 YENEEA. The junction had 14 bases not matched to a gene; V was cut back by 5 bases and J by 8 bases. The CDR3 has 16 amino acids. The DNA of the CDR3 is TGTGCCAGCAGCCAGGGGGAAGGTCGGGAAGACGAAAAACTGTTTTTT. Amino acid sequence: CASSQGEGREDEKLFF. The full variable domain, in which reference TRBV11-3 and TRBJ1-4 provide the parts outside the CDR3, is EAGVVQSPRYKIIEKKQPVAFWCNPISGHNTLYWYLQNLGQGPELLIRYENEEAVDDSQLPKDRFSAERLKGVDSTLKIQPAELGDSAVYLCASSQGEGREDEKLFFGSGTQLSVL.

The chain carries TRBV7-2 and TRBJ2-2; possible D gene TRBD2, 5 bases. Germline V gene lookup returns CDR1 SGHTA and CDR2 FQGNSA. V was trimmed by 5 bases and J by 4 bases, leaving 14 bases between them. CDR3 size: 15 residues. The CDR3 sequence is CASSLTRGGTGELFF. For the CDR3, the DNA is TGTGCCAGCAGCCTAACACGAGGAGGCACCGGGGAGCTGTTTTTT.

The J gene is TRBJ1-1, the V gene TRBV25-1; possible D gene TRBD1, 5 bases. Trimming took off 6 bases at V and 0 bases at J, with 14 bases between the two ends. The germline gives CDR1 MGHDK, CDR2 SYGVNS. The CDR3 loop spans 15 amino acids. CDR3 region: CASSYIGQLNTEAFF. The CDR3 DNA follows: TGTGCCAGCAGCTATATCGGACAATTGAACACTGAAGCTTTCTTT. Combining the CDR3 with reference TRBV25-1 and TRBJ1-1 gives the whole variable domain EADIYQTPRYLVIGTGKKITLECSQTMGHDKMYWYQQDPGMELHLIHYSYGVNSTEKGDLSSESTVSRIRTEHFPLTLESARPSHTSQYLCASSYIGQLNTEAFFGQGTRLTVV.

The chain is built from TRBV19 and TRBJ2-3, with 7 bases that match TRBD2. Germline loops: CDR1 LNHDA, CDR2 SQIVND (reference sequence). The CDR3 extends over 16 amino acids. Trimming cost V 5 bases and J 0 bases; bases outside gene matches: 8. DNA of the CDR3: TGTGCCAGTAGTCCCTGGGAGGGGACCAGCACAGATACGCAGTATTTT. It encodes CASSPWEGTSTDTQYF.

The chain carries TRBV5-1 and TRBJ2-7; a weak D match, TRBD1 (6 bases). The V end lost 2 bases, the J end lost 1 base, and 10 bases lay between the germline ends. The CDR3 extends over 14 amino acids. CDR1 is SGHRS, CDR2 YFSETQ, per germline. CDR3 DNA sequence: TGCGCCAGCAGCTTTGCGGACAGTTCCTACGAGCAGTACTTC. This gives the protein CASSFADSSYEQYF. Supplemented by reference TRBV5-1 and TRBJ2-7, the full variable domain reads KAGVTQTPRYLIKTRGQQVTLSCSPISGHRSVSWYQQTPGQGLQFLFEYFSETQRNKGNFPGRFSGRQFSNSRSEMNVSTLELGDSALYLCASSFADSSYEQYFGPGTRLTVT.

The V gene is TRBV14, the J gene TRBJ2-1; D possibly corresponds to TRBD1 (5 bases). The germline gives CDR1 SGHDN, CDR2 FVKESK. Trimming removed 1 base at V and 2 bases at J, with 9 bases between. This CDR3 has 15 residues. CDR3 amino acids: CASSQGNRPYNEQFF. CDR3 DNA sequence: TGTGCCAGCAGCCAAGGAAACAGGCCCTACAATGAGCAGTTCTTC.

The V call is TRBV10-2, the J call TRBJ2-1; 11 positions match TRBD2. The CDR3 consists of 19 residues. Germline CDR1 is WSHSY and CDR2 is SAAADI. V was pared by 5 bases and J by 0 bases, with 12 bases of the junction left unmatched. The CDR3 region has the DNA TGCGCCAGCAGTCTTTGGGCTAGCGGGGGGCCTAGCTCCTACAATGAGCAGTTCTTC. Translating it yields CASSLWASGGPSSYNEQFF.

The V and J genes are TRBV7-9 and TRBJ2-5, with 9 bases aligning to TRBD2. CDR1 is SEHNR, CDR2 FQNEAQ, per germline (reference sequence). Losses at the gene ends were 10 bases for V and 5 bases for J; bases not matched to a gene: 14. The CDR3 has 15 residues. CDR3 sequence reads: CATADAAGGSETQYF. The CDR3 DNA sequence: TGTGCCACCGCCGATGCAGCGGGGGGATCCGAGACCCAGTACTTC. Complete variable domain (other parts from reference TRBV7-9 and TRBJ2-5): DTGVSQNPRHKITKRGQNVTFRCDPISEHNRLYWYRQTLGQGPEFLTYFQNEAQLEKSRLLSDRFSAERPKGSFSTLEIQRTEQGDSAMYLCATADAAGGSETQYFGPGTRLLVL.

J is TRBJ1-5 and V is TRBV19; D gene unclear. The CDR3 loop spans 14 amino acids. Trimming pared 6 bases from V and 0 bases from J, leaving 9 bases between. The germline V gene has CDR1 LNHDA and CDR2 SQIVND (reference sequence). CDR3 bases: TGTGCCAGTAGCGGAGGGTTTAGCAATCAGCCCCAGCATTTT. Its translation is CASSGGFSNQPQHF.

In its sample, this clone was seen once. The V call is TRBV7-3, the J call TRBJ2-3, with D unresolved. With 5 bases removed from V and 0 bases from J, the gap between germline ends came to 12 bases. This CDR3 spans 15 amino acids. CDR1 and CDR2 from the germline V gene are SGHTA and FQGTGA. The CDR3 here is CASSPSGFSTDTQYF. The CDR3 DNA sequence: TGTGCCAGCAGCCCCTCGGGCTTCAGCACAGATACGCAGTATTTT.

The chain joins TRBV10-2 to TRBJ2-3; the D gene is possibly TRBD2 (6 bases). Trimming took 4 bases from V and 0 from J, leaving 11 bases between them. Germline CDR1 and CDR2: WSHSY and SAAADI. The CDR3 runs 15 residues. DNA for the CDR3: TGCGCCAGCAGTGCCCCGCGGGGTAGCACAGATACGCAGTATTTT. Translating it yields CASSAPRGSTDTQYF.

J is TRBJ2-7 and V is TRBV9; no clear D gene. Germline-derived CDR1 and CDR2 are SGDLS and YYNGEE. The CDR3 is made up of 13 amino acids. The V end lost 0 bases, the J end lost 5 bases, and 9 bases lay between the germline ends. In nucleotides, the CDR3 is TGTGCCAGCAGCGTAGCTAGAAGCGACGAGCAGTACTTC. It yields the protein CASSVARSDEQYF.

The chain recombines TRBV5-6 with TRBJ2-2; TRBD2 is a possible D gene (6 bases). The CDR3 loop spans 14 amino acids. CDR1 and CDR2 (germline): SGHDT, YYEEEE. The V end was cut by 3 bases, the J end by 0 bases, with 6 bases between. The CDR3 loop is CASSSGANTGELFF. The DNA for the CDR3 is TGTGCCAGCAGCTCGGGGGCGAACACCGGGGAGCTGTTTTTT.

This chain joins TRBV28 and TRBJ1-1, with D tentatively TRBD1 (5 bases). The V gene lost 1 base and the J gene lost 7 bases, with 13 bases spanning the gap. Per the germline V gene, CDR1 is MDHEN and CDR2 is SYDVKM. CDR3 length: 14 amino acids. The CDR3 reads CASSLLLGGSEAFF. CDR3 DNA: TGTGCCAGCAGTTTATTACTCGGGGGAAGTGAAGCTTTCTTT.

The V gene is TRBV5-1, the J gene TRBJ2-1; 10 bases match TRBD2. Germline-derived CDR1 and CDR2 are SGHRS and YFSETQ. J gave up 4 bases and V 4 bases, and 11 bases lay outside the gene matches. The CDR3 has 17 residues. Here the CDR3 DNA reads TGCGCCAGCAGCCTTCTAGCGGGAGCGGTAAGGTACAATGAGCAGTTCTTC. Its translation is CASSLLAGAVRYNEQFF.

The chain has TRBV7-2 and TRBJ2-2; the match to TRBD2 covers 9 bases. The CDR3 totals 16 residues. J was trimmed by 7 bases and V by 1 base; bases with no gene match: 7. Germline CDR1 reads SGHTA; CDR2 reads FQGNSA. CDR3 in amino acids: CASSLGAGGPIGELFF. The CDR3, as DNA: TGTGCCAGCAGCTTAGGGGCGGGAGGGCCTATCGGGGAGCTGTTTTTT. The full variable domain, rest sourced from reference TRBV7-2 and TRBJ2-2, is GAGVSQSPSNKVTEKGKDVELRCDPISGHTALYWYRQSLGQGLEFLIYFQGNSAPDKSGLPSDRFSAERTGGSVSTLTIQRTQQEDSAVYLCASSLGAGGPIGELFFGEGSRLTVL.

The rearrangement uses TRBV6-5 and TRBJ2-7, with 8 bases aligning to TRBD1. The ends lost 6 bases at V and 5 bases at J; junction bases unmatched: 9. Germline-derived CDR1 and CDR2 are MNHEY and SVGAGI. The CDR3 length is 14 residues. CDR3 DNA: TGTGCCAGCAGACCTAGGACAGGGTTGGACGAGCAGTACTTC. It codes for CASRPRTGLDEQYF.

The rearrangement joins TRBV2 to TRBJ2-7, with unresolved D. V lost 4 bases and J lost 4, with 8 bases in between. Germline CDR1 reads SNHLY; CDR2 reads FYNNEI. The CDR3 has 12 amino acids. CDR3: CASSAGAYEQYF. CDR3 nucleotide sequence: TGTGCCAGCAGTGCAGGAGCGTACGAGCAGTACTTC.

The V call is TRBV5-6, the J call TRBJ2-7, with 10 bases that match TRBD1. Trimming at V came to 3 bases and at J to 5 bases, leaving 11 bases not matched to a gene. CDR1 and CDR2 (germline): SGHDT, YYEEEE. This CDR3 spans 16 amino acids. The CDR3 region has the DNA TGTGCCAGCAGCTCGACAGGGGGCTTGGGGTTTGACGAGCAGTACTTC. Protein product: CASSSTGGLGFDEQYF.

The chain couples TRBV30 to TRBJ2-2; the match to TRBD1 covers 9 bases. The V gene's germline CDR1 is GTSNPN and CDR2 SVGIG (reference sequence). CDR3 length equals 15 residues. The trim removed 4 bases at V and 0 bases at J, leaving 3 bases unmatched. The CDR3: CAWNRGLANTGELFF. The DNA for the CDR3 is TGTGCCTGGAACAGGGGGCTAGCGAACACCGGGGAGCTGTTTTTT. The variable domain in full, with the rest retrieved from reference TRBV30 and TRBJ2-2, is SQTIHQWPATLVQPVGSPLSLECTVEGTSNPNLYWYRQAAGRGLQLLFYSVGIGQISSEVPQNLSASRPQDRQFILSSKKLLLSDSGFYLCAWNRGLANTGELFFGEGSRLTVL.

This rearrangement joins TRBV12-5 to TRBJ2-2, with 7 bases aligning to TRBD2. Germline trimming cut 0 bases from V and 6 bases from J; bases unmatched to any gene: 4. Per germline, CDR1 LGHNT and CDR2 FRNRAP. The CDR3 contains 15 residues. CDR3 region: CASGLVRAGAGELFF. The CDR3 DNA is TGTGCTAGTGGTTTGGTACGGGCGGGAGCCGGGGAGCTGTTTTTT.

The chain's CDR3 is CSASQDGELFF. The CDR3 region has the DNA TGCAGTGCTAGTCAGGACGGGGAGCTGTTTTTT. This chain uses TRBV20-1 with TRBJ2-2; D is ambiguous. The CDR3 is 11 amino acids. Trimming took 3 bases from V and 7 from J, leaving 6 bases between them. Germline CDR1 reads DFQATT; CDR2 reads SNEGSKA (reference sequence).

This chain uses TRBV11-1 with TRBJ1-1; 8 bases map to TRBD1. Germline trimming cut 2 bases from V and 0 bases from J; bases unmatched to any gene: 5. There are 16 residues in the CDR3. CDR1 and CDR2 (germline): SGHAT, FQDESV (reference sequence). CDR3 protein: CASSLSGGDMNTEAFF. CDR3 bases: TGTGCCAGCAGCTTATCAGGGGGCGACATGAACACTGAAGCTTTCTTT. Full variable domain (rest looked up from reference TRBV11-1 and TRBJ1-1): EAEVAQSPRYKITEKSQAVAFWCDPISGHATLYWYRQILGQGPELLVQFQDESVVDDSQLPKDRFSAERLKGVDSTLKIQPAELGDSAMYLCASSLSGGDMNTEAFFGQGTRLTVV.

This chain uses TRBV7-2 with TRBJ2-7; D assignment may be TRBD1 or TRBD2 (6 bases each). Trimming removed 10 bases from V and 3 bases from J, with 16 bases in between. This CDR3 region has 13 residues. Per the germline V gene, CDR1 is SGHTA and CDR2 is FQGNSA. CDR3 in amino acids: CATGWGANYEQYF. The CDR3 coding sequence is TGTGCCACGGGCTGGGGGGCAAACTACGAGCAGTACTTC.